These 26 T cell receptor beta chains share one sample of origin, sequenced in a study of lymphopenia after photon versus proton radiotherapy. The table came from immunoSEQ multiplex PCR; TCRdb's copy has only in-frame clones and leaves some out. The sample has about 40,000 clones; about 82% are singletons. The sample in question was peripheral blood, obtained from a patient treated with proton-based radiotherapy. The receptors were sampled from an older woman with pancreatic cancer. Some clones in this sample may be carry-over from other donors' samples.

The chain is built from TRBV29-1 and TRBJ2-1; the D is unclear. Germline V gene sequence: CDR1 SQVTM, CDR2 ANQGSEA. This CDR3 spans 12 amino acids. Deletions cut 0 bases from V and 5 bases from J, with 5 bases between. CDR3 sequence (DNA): TGCAGCGTTGAAGAAGGCCACAATGAGCAGTTCTTC. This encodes CSVEEGHNEQFF.

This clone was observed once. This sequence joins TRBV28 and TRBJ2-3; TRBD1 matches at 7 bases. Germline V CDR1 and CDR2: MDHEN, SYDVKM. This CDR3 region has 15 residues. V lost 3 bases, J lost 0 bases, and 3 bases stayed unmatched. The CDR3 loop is CASSFADRSTDTQYF. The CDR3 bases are TGTGCCAGCAGTTTTGCGGACAGGAGCACAGATACGCAGTATTTT.

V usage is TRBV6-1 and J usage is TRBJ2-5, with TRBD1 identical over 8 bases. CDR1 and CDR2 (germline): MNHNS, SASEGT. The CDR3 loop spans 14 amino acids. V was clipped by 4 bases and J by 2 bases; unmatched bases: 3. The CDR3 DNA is TGTGCCAGCAGTGTCCGGACAGGGCAAGAGACCCAGTACTTC. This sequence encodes CASSVRTGQETQYF.

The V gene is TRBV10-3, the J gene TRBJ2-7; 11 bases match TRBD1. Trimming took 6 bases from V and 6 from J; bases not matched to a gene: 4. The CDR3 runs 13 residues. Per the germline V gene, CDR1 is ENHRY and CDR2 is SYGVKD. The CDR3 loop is CAISRTGGSEQYF. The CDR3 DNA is TGTGCCATCAGCCGGACAGGGGGCTCCGAGCAGTACTTC.

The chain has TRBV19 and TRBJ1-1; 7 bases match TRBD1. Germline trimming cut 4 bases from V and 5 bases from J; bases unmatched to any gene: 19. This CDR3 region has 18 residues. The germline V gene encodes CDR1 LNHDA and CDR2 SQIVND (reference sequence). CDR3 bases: TGTGCCAGTAGTACCGCCCCCTTGACAGGGTCCACGGGGACTGAAGCTTTCTTT. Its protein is CASSTAPLTGSTGTEAFF.

The CDR3 sequence: CASSPGPNTGELFF. In DNA form, the CDR3 reads TGTGCCAGCAGCCCGGGACCAAACACCGGGGAGCTGTTTTTT. The rearrangement uses TRBV11-2 and TRBJ2-2, with D tentatively TRBD1 or TRBD2 (5 bases each). Germline V gene data show CDR1 as SGHAT and CDR2 as FQNNGV. Trimming took off 5 bases at V and 2 bases at J, with 9 bases between the two ends. The CDR3 extends over 14 amino acids.

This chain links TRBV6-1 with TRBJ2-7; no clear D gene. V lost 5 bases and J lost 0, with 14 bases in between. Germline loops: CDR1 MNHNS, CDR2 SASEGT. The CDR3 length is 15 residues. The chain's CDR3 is CASSRWDSSSYEQYF. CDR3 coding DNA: TGTGCCAGCAGTAGATGGGATTCAAGCTCCTACGAGCAGTACTTC.

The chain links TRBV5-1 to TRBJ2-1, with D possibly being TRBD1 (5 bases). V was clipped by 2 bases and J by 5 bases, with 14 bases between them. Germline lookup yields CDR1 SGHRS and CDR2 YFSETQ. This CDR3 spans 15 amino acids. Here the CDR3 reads CASSLGATADNEQFF. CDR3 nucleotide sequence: TGCGCCAGCAGCTTAGGGGCCACGGCCGACAATGAGCAGTTCTTC.

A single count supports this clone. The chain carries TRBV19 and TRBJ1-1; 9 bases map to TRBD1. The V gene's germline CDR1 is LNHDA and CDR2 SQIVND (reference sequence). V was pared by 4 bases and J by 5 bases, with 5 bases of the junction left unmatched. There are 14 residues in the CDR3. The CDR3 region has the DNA TGTGCCAGTAGTAAACAGGGGGCGCGTACTGAAGCTTTCTTT. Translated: CASSKQGARTEAFF. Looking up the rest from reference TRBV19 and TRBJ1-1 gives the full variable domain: DGGITQSPKYLFRKEGQNVTLSCEQNLNHDAMYWYRQDPGQGLRLIYYSQIVNDFQKGDIAEGYSVSREKKESFPLTVTSAQKNPTAFYLCASSKQGARTEAFFGQGTRLTVV.

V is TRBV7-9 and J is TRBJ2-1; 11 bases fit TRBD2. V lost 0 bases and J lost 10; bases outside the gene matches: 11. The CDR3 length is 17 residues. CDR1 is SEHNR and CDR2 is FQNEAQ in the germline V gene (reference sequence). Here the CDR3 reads CASSLAEFTSGSKEQFF. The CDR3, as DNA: TGTGCCAGCAGCTTAGCCGAATTCACTAGCGGGAGTAAGGAGCAGTTCTTC.

The chain's CDR3 is CASSSAIREGHTEAFF. CDR3 in DNA: TGTGCCAGCAGTTCTGCTATAAGGGAGGGGCACACTGAAGCTTTCTTT. The chain combines TRBV28 with TRBJ1-1; perhaps TRBD1 as D (5 bases). Germline V gene sequence: CDR1 MDHEN, CDR2 SYDVKM. Trimming removed 4 bases at V and 3 bases at J, with 18 bases between. This CDR3 has 16 amino acids.

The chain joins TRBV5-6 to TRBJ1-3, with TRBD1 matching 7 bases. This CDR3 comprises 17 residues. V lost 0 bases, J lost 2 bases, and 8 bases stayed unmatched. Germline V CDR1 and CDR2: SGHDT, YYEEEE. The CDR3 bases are TGTGCCAGCAGCTTGGGTCCCACGACAGGGACTGGAAACACCATATATTTT. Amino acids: CASSLGPTTGTGNTIYF. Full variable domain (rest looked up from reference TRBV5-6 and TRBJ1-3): DAGVTQSPTHLIKTRGQQVTLRCSPKSGHDTVSWYQQALGQGPQFIFQYYEEEERQRGNFPDRFSGHQFPNYSSELNVNALLLGDSALYLCASSLGPTTGTGNTIYFGEGSWLTVV.

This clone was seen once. The CDR3 DNA reads TGTGCCAGCAGTGTACTAGCGGGAGGGACCTACGAGCAGTACTTC. Translated: CASSVLAGGTYEQYF. V usage is TRBV2 and J usage is TRBJ2-7; 13 bases fit TRBD2. CDR1 and CDR2 (germline): SNHLY, FYNNEI. The CDR3 loop spans 15 amino acids. V dropped 4 bases and J dropped 2; count of bases not matched to a gene: 2. Combining the CDR3 with reference TRBV2 and TRBJ2-7 gives the whole variable domain EPEVTQTPSHQVTQMGQEVILRCVPISNHLYFYWYRQILGQKVEFLVSFYNNEISEKSEIFDDQFSVERPDGSNFTLKIRSTKLEDSAMYFCASSVLAGGTYEQYFGPGTRLTVT.

The CDR3 region has the DNA TGTGCCAGCAGTAAAGGGGGCCTCCGGGAGCTAGCAGGACGCAATGAGCAGTTCTTC. Its protein product is CASSKGGLRELAGRNEQFF. The gene calls are TRBV27 and TRBJ2-1, with D maybe TRBD1 (7 bases). This CDR3 region has 19 residues. Germline loops: CDR1 MNHEY, CDR2 SMNVEV (reference sequence). V was cut by 5 bases and J by 6 bases, with 29 bases left in between.

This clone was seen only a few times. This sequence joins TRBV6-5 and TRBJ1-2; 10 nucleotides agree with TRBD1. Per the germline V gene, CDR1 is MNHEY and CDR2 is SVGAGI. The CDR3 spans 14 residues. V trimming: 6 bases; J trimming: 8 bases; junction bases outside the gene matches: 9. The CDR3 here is CASRSPGQGRGYTF. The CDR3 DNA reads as TGTGCCAGCAGATCACCGGGACAGGGGAGAGGCTACACCTTC.

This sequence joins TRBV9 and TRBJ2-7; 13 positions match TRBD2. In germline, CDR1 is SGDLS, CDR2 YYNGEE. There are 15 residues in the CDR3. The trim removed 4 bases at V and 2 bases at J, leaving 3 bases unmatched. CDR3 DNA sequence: TGTGCCAGCAGCCCTGGGACTAGCGGGACCTACGAGCAGTACTTC. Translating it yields CASSPGTSGTYEQYF.

The CDR3: CASSRQTSGRTGELFF. In DNA, the CDR3 is TGTGCCAGCAGTCGACAGACTAGCGGGAGGACCGGGGAGCTGTTTTTT. The gene calls are TRBV28 and TRBJ2-2; 13 nucleotides align to TRBD2. V was clipped by 5 bases and J by 5 bases; unmatched bases: 5. Germline-derived CDR1 and CDR2 are MDHEN and SYDVKM. This CDR3 is built from 16 residues.

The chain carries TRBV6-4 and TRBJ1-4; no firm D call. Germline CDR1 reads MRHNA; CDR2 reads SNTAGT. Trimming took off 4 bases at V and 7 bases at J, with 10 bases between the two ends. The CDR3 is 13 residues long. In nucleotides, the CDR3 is TGTGCCAGCAGTGGCTTGCCGGGTGAAAAACTGTTTTTT. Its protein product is CASSGLPGEKLFF.

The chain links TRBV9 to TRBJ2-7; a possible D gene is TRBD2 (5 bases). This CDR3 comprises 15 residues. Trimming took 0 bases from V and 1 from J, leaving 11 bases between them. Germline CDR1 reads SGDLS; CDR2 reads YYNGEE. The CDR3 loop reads CASSVGGSTSYEQYF. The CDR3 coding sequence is TGTGCCAGCAGCGTAGGAGGGTCTACATCCTACGAGCAGTACTTC.

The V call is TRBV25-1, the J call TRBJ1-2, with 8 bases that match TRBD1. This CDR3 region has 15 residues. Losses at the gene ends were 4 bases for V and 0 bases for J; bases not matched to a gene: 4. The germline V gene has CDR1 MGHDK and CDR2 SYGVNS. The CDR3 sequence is CASSGWTGSNYGYTF. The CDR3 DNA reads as TGTGCCAGCAGTGGTTGGACAGGGTCTAACTATGGCTACACCTTC.

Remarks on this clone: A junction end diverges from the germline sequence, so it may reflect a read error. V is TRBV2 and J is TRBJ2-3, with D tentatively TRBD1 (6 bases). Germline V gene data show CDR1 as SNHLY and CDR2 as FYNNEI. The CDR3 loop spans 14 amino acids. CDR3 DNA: TGTGCCAGCAGGGGACACCAAGGCACGGATACGCAGTATTTT. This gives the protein CASRGHQGTDTQYF.

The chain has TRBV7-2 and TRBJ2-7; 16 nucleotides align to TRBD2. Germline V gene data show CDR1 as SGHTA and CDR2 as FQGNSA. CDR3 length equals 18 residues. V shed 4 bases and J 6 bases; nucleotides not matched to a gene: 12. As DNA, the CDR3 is TGTGCCAGCAGCTGGTTGACGGGACTAGCGGGAGGGGGGCTCGAGCAGTACTTC. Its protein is CASSWLTGLAGGGLEQYF.

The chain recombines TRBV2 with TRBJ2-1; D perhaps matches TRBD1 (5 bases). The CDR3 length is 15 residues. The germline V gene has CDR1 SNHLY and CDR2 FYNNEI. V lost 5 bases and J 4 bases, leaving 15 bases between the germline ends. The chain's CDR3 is CASSPHSDRYNEQFF. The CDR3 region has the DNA TGTGCCAGCAGTCCCCATTCCGACAGATACAATGAGCAGTTCTTC.

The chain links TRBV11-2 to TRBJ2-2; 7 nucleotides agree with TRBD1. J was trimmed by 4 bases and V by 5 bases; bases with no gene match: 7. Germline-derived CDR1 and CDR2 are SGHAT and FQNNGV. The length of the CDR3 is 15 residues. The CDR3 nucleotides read TGTGCCAGCAGCCCACAACAGGGGCCCACCGGGGAGCTGTTTTTT. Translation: CASSPQQGPTGELFF.

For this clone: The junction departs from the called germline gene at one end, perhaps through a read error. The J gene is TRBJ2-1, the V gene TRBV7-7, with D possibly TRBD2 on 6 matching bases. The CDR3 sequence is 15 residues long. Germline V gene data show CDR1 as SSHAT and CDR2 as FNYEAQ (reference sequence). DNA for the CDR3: TGTGCTAGCAGCTTACTACCGACTAGTATCAATGAGCAGTTCTTC. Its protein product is CASSLLPTSINEQFF.

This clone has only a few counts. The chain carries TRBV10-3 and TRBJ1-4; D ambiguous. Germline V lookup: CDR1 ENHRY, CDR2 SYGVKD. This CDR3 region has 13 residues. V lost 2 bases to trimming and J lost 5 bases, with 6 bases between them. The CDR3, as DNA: TGTGCCATCAGTGAGGTGGAGAATGAAAAACTGTTTTTT. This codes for CAISEVENEKLFF.